The sequence of this TCR beta chain was determined in a study of beta chain features in type 1 diabetes. Whole-study results and caveats: A possible short-template PCR bias applies equally to patients and controls. There was a moderate but significant shortening of TCRB CDR3s in all four CD4+ subsets of Type 1 diabetes patients. There were fewer insertions and more deletions at the VDJ junctions of type 1 diabetes patients.

This clone has only a few counts. Its antigen is unidentified. TCRB transcripts that were expressed got sequenced, as all of the isolated RNA had been reverse transcribed. Naive, central memory and regulatory T cell samples averaged about 3.57 million reads. The data were produced by immunoSEQ multiplex PCR, yet TCRdb's version contains in-frame clones alone and is incomplete. This sample has fewer than 350,000 clones, with 7% to 9% found just once. The length of the CDR3 is 16 residues. Germline V gives CDR1 SGHDT, CDR2 YYEEEE. V lost 0 bases, J lost 0 bases, and 10 bases lay in between. The chain uses TRBV5-6 and TRBJ1-3; possibly TRBD1 for D (5 bases). This clonotype was obtained from a woman between 18 and 29 years old in good health. Sequenced: central memory CD4+ T cells from blood. CDR3 amino acids: CASSLDWGISGNTIYF. CDR3 coding DNA: TGTGCCAGCAGCTTGGATTGGGGGATCTCTGGAAACACCATATATTTT.